A single sample is the source of the 20 T cell receptor beta chains below, sequenced in a study of Graves' ophthalmopathy and Graves' hyperthyroidism. The authors amplified TCR beta CDR3 regions, and they did so from RNA transcripts for repertoire sequencing. Following a first-round RT-PCR that used HTBI primers, a second-round multiplex PCR was carried out. A single record per CDR3 protein comes from TCRdb applying MiXCR to the multiplex PCR reads. The sample yields 350,000 to 450,000 distinct CDR3 sequences, around 19% seen once. Sequencing was performed on peripheral blood. These receptors were collected from a young woman with Graves' ophthalmopathy.

The chain joins TRBV12-3 or TRBV12-4 to TRBJ2-2; 10 positions match TRBD2. The length of the CDR3 is 16 residues. V lost 9 bases and J lost 7; bases outside the gene matches: 14. In DNA form, the CDR3 reads TGTGCCAGTCGGGGGCTAGCGGGAGTAGGTATCGGGGAGCTGTTTTTT. Translating it yields CASRGLAGVGIGELFF.

This clonotype was counted many times. One end of the junction does not line up with germline, which may come from a read error. The rearrangement joins TRBV6-2 or TRBV6-3 to TRBJ2-2; tentatively, D is TRBD1 or TRBD2 (5 bases each). The CDR3 runs to 17 residues. Per the germline V gene, CDR1 is MNHEY and CDR2 is SVGEGT. The CDR3 DNA is TGTGCCAGCAGTAACTCTCCCCGTACTATGGGACCCGGGGAGCTGTTTTTT. This translates into CASSNSPRTMGPGELFF.

Many counts were recorded for this clonotype. The genes are TRBV7-9 and TRBJ1-1; D ambiguous. The CDR3 is made up of 12 amino acids. The germline CDR1 and CDR2 sequences are SEHNR and FQNEAQ (reference sequence). V was shortened by 5 bases and J by 5 bases, with 9 bases between the two germline ends. This CDR3 is CASSREKTEAFF. The DNA of the CDR3 is TGTGCCAGCAGCCGGGAGAAAACTGAAGCTTTCTTT. Full variable domain (rest looked up from reference TRBV7-9 and TRBJ1-1): DTGVSQNPRHKITKRGQNVTFRCDPISEHNRLYWYRQTLGQGPEFLTYFQNEAQLEKSRLLSDRFSAERPKGSFSTLEIQRTEQGDSAMYLCASSREKTEAFFGQGTRLTVV.

This clonotype was recorded a few times. The V gene is TRBV12-3 or TRBV12-4, the J gene TRBJ1-2, with D perhaps matching TRBD1 (5 bases). This CDR3 spans 12 amino acids. Trimming stripped 6 bases from V and 4 bases from J, with 9 bases between. CDR3 DNA sequence: TGTGCCAGCAGGGGACGGCTCTATGGCTACACCTTC. Protein product: CASRGRLYGYTF.

This clonotype was seen ten or more times. The CDR3 spells CASSLQPGQWETQYF. In DNA form, the CDR3 reads TGTGCCAGCAGTCTACAACCGGGACAGTGGGAGACCCAGTACTTC. The chain recombines TRBV6-5 with TRBJ2-5; 7 bases fit TRBD1. Per the germline V gene, CDR1 is MNHEY and CDR2 is SVGAGI. The CDR3 has 15 residues. V was pared by 5 bases and J by 5 bases, with 11 bases of the junction left unmatched.

This clonotype was seen repeatedly, ten times or more. The junction and the germline gene differ at one end; a read error may be behind it. This rearrangement joins TRBV6-1 to TRBJ2-5; D remains ambiguous. CDR3 length equals 15 residues. CDR1 and CDR2 from the germline V gene are MNHNS and SASEGT. CDR3 region: CASSEGAPKKESQYF. As DNA, the CDR3 is TGTGCCAGCAGTGAAGGGGCCCCAAAGAAAGAGTCCCAGTACTTC.

This clonotype was seen at least ten times. The chain couples TRBV12-3 or TRBV12-4 to TRBJ2-2, with 7 bases matching TRBD2. The CDR3 runs 16 residues. The junction had 7 bases not matched to a gene; V was cut back by 6 bases and J by 0 bases. CDR3 loop: CASRVISGPNTGELFF. CDR3 DNA: TGTGCCAGCAGGGTCATTAGCGGGCCGAACACCGGGGAGCTGTTTTTT.

This clonotype has a count of ten or more. The chain employs TRBV15 and TRBJ2-7, with TRBD1 identical over 9 bases. CDR1 is LNHNV and CDR2 is YYDKDF in the germline V gene (reference sequence). This CDR3 is 14 amino acids long. J lost 4 bases, V lost 3 bases, and 4 bases had no gene match. As DNA, the CDR3 is TGTGCCACCAGCAGGGACAGGGGTACGTACGAGCAGTACTTC. This encodes CATSRDRGTYEQYF.

At least ten counts were recorded for this clonotype. This rearrangement joins TRBV11-1 to TRBJ1-2; the D gene is possibly TRBD1 (6 bases). In germline, CDR1 is SGHAT, CDR2 FQDESV (reference sequence). This CDR3 region has 18 residues. V lost 5 bases to trimming and J lost 6 bases, with 28 bases between them. The CDR3 spells CASSPASRTPAEGDGYTF. The CDR3 DNA follows: TGTGCCAGCAGCCCCGCCAGCCGAACTCCTGCTGAGGGGGATGGCTACACCTTC.

The V and J genes are TRBV14 and TRBJ2-2, with 12 nucleotides matching TRBD2. Germline V CDR1 and CDR2: SGHDN, FVKESK. V was pared by 4 bases and J by 0 bases, with 18 bases of the junction left unmatched. The CDR3 has 22 residues. This CDR3 reads CASSPGGRGSRLAGANTGELFF. DNA of the CDR3: TGTGCCAGCAGCCCGGGGGGTAGGGGCTCTCGACTAGCGGGGGCGAACACCGGGGAGCTGTTTTTT.

The sample holds many counts of this clonotype. The chain is built from TRBV20-1 and TRBJ2-7; 7 bases map to TRBD2. The germline V gene has CDR1 DFQATT and CDR2 SNEGSKA (reference sequence). CDR3 length: 12 residues. The V segment lost 6 bases and the J segment 3 bases; nucleotides outside the gene matches: 5. As DNA, the CDR3 is TGCAGTGCCCACGGACTAGGCTACGAGCAGTACTTC. This gives the protein CSAHGLGYEQYF.

This clonotype was counted many times. The J gene is TRBJ2-3, the V gene TRBV20-1; TRBD2 aligns across 10 bases. The CDR3 contains 17 residues. CDR1 DFQATT and CDR2 SNEGSKA come from the germline V gene (reference sequence). Trimming cost V 0 bases and J 1 base; bases outside gene matches: 7. The CDR3: CSARDHLAGVRTDTQYF. CDR3 sequence (DNA): TGCAGTGCTAGAGATCATCTAGCGGGAGTTCGCACAGATACGCAGTATTTT.

This clonotype was seen repeatedly, ten times or more. This chain links TRBV28 with TRBJ1-3; no definite D call. V lost 8 bases to trimming and J lost 0 bases, with 11 bases between them. CDR3 size: 14 residues. Germline-derived CDR1 and CDR2 are MDHEN and SYDVKM. The CDR3 DNA reads TGTGCCAGCCTTACGTGGGGCTCTGGAAACACCATATATTTT. Translating it yields CASLTWGSGNTIYF. The whole variable domain, filled in from reference TRBV28 and TRBJ1-3, reads DVKVTQSSRYLVKRTGEKVFLECVQDMDHENMFWYRQDPGLGLRLIYFSYDVKMKEKGDIPEGYSVSREKKERFSLILESASTNQTSMYLCASLTWGSGNTIYFGEGSWLTVV.

This clonotype was seen many times. The chain joins TRBV10-3 to TRBJ1-2; D is ambiguous. This CDR3 has 16 amino acids. V lost 3 bases and J lost 2, with 16 bases in between. Germline V gene lookup returns CDR1 ENHRY and CDR2 SYGVKD. In DNA form, the CDR3 reads TGTGCCATCAGTGACCTAAAGGGAACGGAGAACTATGGCTACACCTTC. Amino acids: CAISDLKGTENYGYTF.

This clonotype was observed many times. This may stem from a read error, because a much larger clone lies one nucleotide away. The final CDR3 position lacks the conserved phenylalanine or tryptophan, pointing to a likely read error. The chain is built from TRBV28 and TRBJ1-2; TRBD1 is a possible D gene (5 bases). This CDR3 is 13 amino acids long. CDR1 is MDHEN and CDR2 is SYDVKM in the germline V gene. Deletions cut 3 bases from V and 2 bases from J, with 7 bases between. The CDR3 sequence: CASSFRVNYGYTS. The CDR3 nucleotides are TGTGCCAGCAGTTTCAGGGTAAACTATGGCTACACCTCC.

In DNA form, the CDR3 reads TGTGCCTGGATGCATGACTCTGGAAACACCATATATTTT. Its protein is CAWMHDSGNTIYF. The chain couples TRBV30 to TRBJ1-3; D ambiguous. The CDR3 totals 13 residues. Germline CDR1 reads GTSNPN; CDR2 reads SVGIG (reference sequence). Trimming took off 4 bases at V and 0 bases at J, with 7 bases between the two ends. The variable domain in full, with the rest retrieved from reference TRBV30 and TRBJ1-3, is SQTIHQWPATLVQPVGSPLSLECTVEGTSNPNLYWYRQAAGRGLQLLFYSVGIGQISSEVPQNLSASRPQDRQFILSSKKLLLSDSGFYLCAWMHDSGNTIYFGEGSWLTVV.

The table lists this clonotype with many counts. The chain employs TRBV7-2 and TRBJ2-5; D is uncertain. CDR1 and CDR2 from the germline V gene are SGHTA and FQGNSA. CDR3 size: 14 residues. V gave up 1 base and J gave up 8 bases, with 14 bases separating them. The CDR3 coding sequence is TGTGCCAGCAGCTTAGGAGGAGCCCTTGATACCCAGTACTTC. Encoded protein: CASSLGGALDTQYF.

This chain joins TRBV4-2 and TRBJ1-1, with TRBD1 matching 9 bases. The CDR3 is 16 residues long. The V gene's germline CDR1 is LGHNA and CDR2 YNFKEQ. V shed 4 bases, J shed 4 bases, and the junction held 10 bases outside the gene matches. CDR3 in DNA: TGTGCCAGCAGCCCGGGGACAGGGTACCTCCCCACTGAAGCTTTCTTT. Translated: CASSPGTGYLPTEAFF.

This clonotype showed up many times. This chain links TRBV27 with TRBJ2-7, with TRBD1 matching over 9 bases. Germline V CDR1 and CDR2: MNHEY, SMNVEV (reference sequence). The CDR3 covers 12 residues. The V segment lost 5 bases and the J segment 12 bases; nucleotides outside the gene matches: 8. The CDR3 protein is CASSLPRDRVYF. CDR3 in DNA: TGTGCCAGCAGTCTACCCCGGGACAGGGTGTACTTC.

Ten or more counts support this clonotype. The genes are TRBV13 and TRBJ2-5; D might be TRBD1 or TRBD2, each matching 5 bases. Germline V gene data show CDR1 as PRHDT and CDR2 as FYEKMQ (reference sequence). There are 15 residues in the CDR3. Trimming took 2 bases from V and 5 from J, leaving 15 bases between them. The CDR3 reads CASSLTGTGAETQYF. For the CDR3, the DNA is TGTGCCAGCAGCTTAACCGGGACCGGCGCTGAGACCCAGTACTTC. Full variable domain (rest looked up from reference TRBV13 and TRBJ2-5): AAGVIQSPRHLIKEKRETATLKCYPIPRHDTVYWYQQGPGQDPQFLISFYEKMQSDKGSIPDRFSAQQFSDYHSELNMSSLELGDSALYFCASSLTGTGAETQYFGPGTRLLVL.